The source of this T cell receptor (beta chain) is a study of blood T cells in healthy people across ages. With a J-beta primer mix and a sample-barcoded 5' primer, a second PCR ran roughly 6 to 12 cycles. In TCRdb, the 5' RACE reads were re-called with MiXCR into one record per CDR3 protein. The table includes more than 1,400,000 distinct CDR3 sequences, 42% detected once. Trimming removed 6 bases from V and 0 bases from J, with 18 bases in between. The length of the CDR3 is 17 residues. Per germline, CDR1 MNHNS and CDR2 SASEGT. General study points: As naive T cell percentage varied, TCR beta diversity correlated strongly with it. Researchers deemed the diversity estimates from one million T cells underestimates.

To note about this clonotype: The antigen remains unidentified.

The receptor was isolated from a woman aged 18-29 years in good health. Material: blood. The gene calls are TRBV6-1 and TRBJ2-4; TRBD2 might be the D (6 bases). CDR3 protein: CASSFTGEVIAKNIQYF. Here the CDR3 DNA reads TGTGCCAGCAGCTTCACCGGGGAGGTCATAGCCAAAAACATTCAGTACTTC.